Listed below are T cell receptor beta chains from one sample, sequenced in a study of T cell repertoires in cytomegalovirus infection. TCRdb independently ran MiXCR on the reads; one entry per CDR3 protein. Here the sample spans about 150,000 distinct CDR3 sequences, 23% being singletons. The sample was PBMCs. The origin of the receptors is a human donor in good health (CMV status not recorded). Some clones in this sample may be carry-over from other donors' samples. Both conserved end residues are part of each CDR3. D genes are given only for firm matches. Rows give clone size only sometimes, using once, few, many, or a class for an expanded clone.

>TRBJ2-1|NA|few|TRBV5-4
CASSLEAGRQFF
TGTGCCAGCAGCTTGGAAGCCGGGCGACAGTTCTTC
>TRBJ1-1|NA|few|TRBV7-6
CASSLGSGRQGAFF
TGTGCCAGCAGCTTAGGCTCCGGGAGGCAGGGAGCTTTCTTT
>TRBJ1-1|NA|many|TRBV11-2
CASSLEDMNTEAFF
TGTGCCAGCAGCTTAGAAGACATGAACACTGAAGCTTTCTTT
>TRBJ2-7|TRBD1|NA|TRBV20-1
CSAGGQGVYEQYF
TGCAGTGCTGGCGGACAGGGTGTCTACGAGCAGTACTTC
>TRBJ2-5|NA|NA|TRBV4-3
CASSQAGRGETQYF
TGCGCCAGCAGCCAAGCGGGCAGGGGAGAGACCCAGTACTTC
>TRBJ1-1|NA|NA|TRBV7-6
CASSLGSVVGNTEAFF
TGTGCCAGCAGCTTAGGGAGTGTCGTAGGGAACACTGAAGCTTTCTTT
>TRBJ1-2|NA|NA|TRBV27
CASSPSGDRVYGYTF
TGTGCCAGCAGTCCCTCGGGAGACAGAGTCTATGGCTACACCTTC
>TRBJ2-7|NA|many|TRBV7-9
CASSSDRPEQYF
TGTGCCAGCAGTTCTGACAGGCCCGAGCAGTACTTC
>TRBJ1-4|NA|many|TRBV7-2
CASSFRGTNEKLFF
TGTGCCAGCAGCTTCCGGGGGACTAATGAAAAACTGTTTTTT
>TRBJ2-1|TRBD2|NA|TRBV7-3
CASSLTRGTSGRASSNNEQFF
TGTGCCAGCAGCTTAACACGGGGGACTAGCGGGAGGGCTTCATCCAACAATGAGCAGTTCTTC
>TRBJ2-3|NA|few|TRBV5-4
CASSELVSDTQYF
TGTGCCAGCAGCGAACTAGTTTCAGATACGCAGTATTTT
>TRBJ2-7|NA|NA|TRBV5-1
CASSLEVTGDSGSRYEQYF
TGCGCCAGCAGCTTGGAAGTGACAGGGGACAGCGGGAGTAGGTACGAGCAGTACTTC
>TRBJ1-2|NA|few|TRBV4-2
CASSQEGSDLGYTF
TGTGCCAGCAGCCAAGAAGGATCGGACCTTGGCTACACCTTC
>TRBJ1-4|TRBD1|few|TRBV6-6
CASSFEQGVGGYWEKLFF
TGTGCCAGCAGTTTCGAACAGGGGGTAGGCGGATACTGGGAAAAACTGTTTTTT
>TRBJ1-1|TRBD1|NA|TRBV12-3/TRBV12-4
CASSRGQGEAFF
TGTGCCAGCAGTAGAGGACAGGGTGAAGCTTTCTTT
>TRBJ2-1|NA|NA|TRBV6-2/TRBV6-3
CASSSGLGYNEQFF
TGTGCCAGCAGTTCCGGGCTTGGCTACAATGAGCAGTTCTTC
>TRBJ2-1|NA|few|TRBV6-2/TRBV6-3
CASLAQNGQLNEQFF
TGTGCCAGCTTGGCCCAAAATGGACAGTTGAATGAGCAGTTCTTC
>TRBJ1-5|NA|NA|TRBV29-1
CSVGGLNSNQPQHF
TGCAGCGTTGGGGGCCTGAATAGCAATCAGCCCCAGCATTTT
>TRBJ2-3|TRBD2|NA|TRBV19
CASRAGVSTDTQYF
TGTGCCAGTAGAGCGGGGGTAAGCACAGATACGCAGTATTTT
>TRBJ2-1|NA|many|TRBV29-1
CRVKSGYNEQFF
TGCAGAGTAAAGTCAGGGTACAATGAGCAGTTCTTC
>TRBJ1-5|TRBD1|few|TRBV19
CASTTGTDTNQPQHF
TGTGCCAGTACCACCGGGACAGACACCAATCAGCCCCAGCATTTT
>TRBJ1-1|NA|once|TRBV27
CASSPISRESTEAFF
TGTGCCAGCAGTCCTATATCCAGGGAGTCCACTGAAGCTTTCTTT
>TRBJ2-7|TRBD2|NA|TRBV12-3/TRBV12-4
CASSPREGHYEQYF
TGTGCCAGCAGCCCGCGGGAGGGCCATTACGAGCAGTACTTC
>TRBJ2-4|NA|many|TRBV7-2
CASSLLPRRGENIQYF
TGTGCCAGCAGCTTACTCCCGAGAAGGGGGGAAAACATTCAGTACTTC
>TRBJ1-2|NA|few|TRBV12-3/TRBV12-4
CASSLKGRTYGYTF
TGTGCCAGCAGTTTAAAAGGACGGACCTATGGCTACACCTTC
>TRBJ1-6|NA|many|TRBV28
CASYRRTARSYNSPLHF
TGTGCCAGCTACCGTCGGACTGCGCGCTCCTATAATTCACCCCTCCACTTT
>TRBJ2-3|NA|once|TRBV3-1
CASSHRQGPDTQYF
TGTGCCAGCAGCCACCGTCAGGGACCAGATACGCAGTATTTT
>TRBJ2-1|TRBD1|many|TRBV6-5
CASSPPRTGSPYNEQFF
TGTGCCAGCAGTCCCCCTAGGACAGGGAGTCCTTACAATGAGCAGTTCTTC
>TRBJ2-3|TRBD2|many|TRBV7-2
CASSLAILAESPTDTQYF
TGTGCCAGCAGCTTAGCGATACTAGCGGAATCACCCACAGATACGCAGTATTTT
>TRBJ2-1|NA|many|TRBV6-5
CASSQQRVNEQFF
TGTGCCAGCAGTCAACAACGGGTAAATGAGCAGTTCTTC
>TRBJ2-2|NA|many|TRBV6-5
CASSYTINTGELFF
TGTGCCAGCAGTTACACCATTAACACCGGGGAGCTGTTTTTT
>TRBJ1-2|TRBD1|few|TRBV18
CASSLADRGYGYTF
TGTGCCAGCTCACTCGCCGACAGGGGCTATGGCTACACCTTC
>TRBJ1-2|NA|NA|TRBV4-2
CASSQDQDYGYTF
TGTGCCAGCAGCCAAGACCAGGACTATGGCTACACCTTC
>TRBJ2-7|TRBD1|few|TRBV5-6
CASSDPGQAVYEQYF
TGTGCCAGCAGCGACCCGGGACAGGCAGTCTACGAGCAGTACTTC
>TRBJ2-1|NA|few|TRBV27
CASSPLGVGTYNEQFF
TGTGCCAGCAGTCCACTCGGGGTAGGAACCTACAATGAGCAGTTCTTC
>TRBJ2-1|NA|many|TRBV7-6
CASSLKKGSGGNEQFF
TGTGCCAGCAGCTTAAAGAAGGGATCTGGTGGCAATGAGCAGTTCTTC